This T cell receptor beta chain is drawn from a study of blood T cells in healthy people across ages. General study results and limits: Both higher diversity and more naive CD4+ cells marked long-lived donors when set against aged donors. The unknown donor CMV status may have confounded expanded clonotype changes.

A J-beta primer mix and a sample-barcoded 5' primer were used in a second PCR of about 7 to 12 cycles. TCRdb called the 5' RACE reads again in MiXCR, with one record for every CDR3 protein. Of hundreds of thousands of distinct CDR3 sequences listed, about 62% are singletons. Germline CDR1 and CDR2: SGHAT and FQNNGV. This CDR3 is 14 amino acids long. Worth noting for this clonotype: Antigen specificity is unknown. One end of the junction fails to match germline, which may point to a read error.

The donors, healthy Caucasians from Russia, were aged roughly 6 to 90. The authors extracted at least 5 micrograms of total RNA per sample. The receptor's source is a man aged 25 to 40 in good health. This chain connects TRBV11-2 to TRBJ2-7, with D hard to call. Sequencing input: blood. As DNA, the CDR3 is TGTGCCAGCAGCTTAGCCACAAACGCCGCCGAGCATTACTTC. Its protein product is CASSLATNAAEHYF.